This TCR beta chain is from a study of blood T cell repertoires in COVID-19. CDR3 length: 15 residues. Germline values: CDR1 LNHDA, CDR2 SQIVND (reference sequence). V lost 3 bases, J lost 5 bases, and 16 bases lay in between. Method: immunoSEQ multiplex PCR; TCRdb's copy keeps in-frame clones and lacks some. This table holds 200,000 to 250,000 clones, about 93% found once. The chain links TRBV19 to TRBJ2-5, with a weak D call TRBD2 (5 bases). The receptor was derived from a man aged 25-40 years with COVID-19, enrolled during active disease. Sequencing used peripheral blood. CDR3 coding DNA: TGTGCCAGTAGTATTGAGGGCGGGCTCGTGGAGACCCAGTACTTC. It codes for CASSIEGGLVETQYF.